Below, one T cell receptor (beta chain) is given with its context. The antigen is undetermined. V lost 5 bases, J lost 3 bases, and 20 bases lay in between. In germline, CDR1 is SGHTA, CDR2 FQGTGA. This CDR3 spans 17 amino acids. The sample belongs to a study of graft-versus-host responses after intestinal transplantation. TCRdb's copy holds only in-frame clones and misses some; the assay was immunoSEQ multiplex PCR. This sample carries over 80,000 clones, about nine tenths of them seen once, and the ten largest clones take roughly 0.2%. Points from the study as a whole: High graft-versus-host to host-versus-graft clonal ratios were found in allografts of patients who had graft-donor T cell macrochimerism. GvH clones surfaced in recipient marrow, some emerging earlier in ileum or blood.

The sequence came from a human donor who was the organ donor for an intestinal transplant. This chain joins TRBV7-3 and TRBJ1-3, with D unclear. Sequenced material: unstimulated CD4+ T cells sorted from spleen or lymph node cells, taken before transplant. Written as DNA, the CDR3 is TGTGCCAGCAGCGTTCCGGTTGGGTTTACTAATGGAAACACCATATATTTT. Its translation is CASSVPVGFTNGNTIYF.